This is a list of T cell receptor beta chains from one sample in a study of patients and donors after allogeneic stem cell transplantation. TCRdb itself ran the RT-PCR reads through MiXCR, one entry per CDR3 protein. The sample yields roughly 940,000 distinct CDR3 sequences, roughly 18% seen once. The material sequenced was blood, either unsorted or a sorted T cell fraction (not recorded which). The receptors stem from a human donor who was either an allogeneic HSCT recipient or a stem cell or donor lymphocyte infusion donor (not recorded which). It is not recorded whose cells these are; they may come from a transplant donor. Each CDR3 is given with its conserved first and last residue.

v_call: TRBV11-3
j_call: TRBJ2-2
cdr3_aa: CASSLKVTGELFF

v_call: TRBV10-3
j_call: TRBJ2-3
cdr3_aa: CAIRVTSGTDTQYF

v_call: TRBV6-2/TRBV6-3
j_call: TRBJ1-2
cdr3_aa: CASSYEGRDGYTF

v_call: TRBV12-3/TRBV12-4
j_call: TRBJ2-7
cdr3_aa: CASRWTGGTYEQYF

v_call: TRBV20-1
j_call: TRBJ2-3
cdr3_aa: CSAPRHSTDTQYF

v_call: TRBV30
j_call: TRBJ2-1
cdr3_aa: CAWSVPSQQFF

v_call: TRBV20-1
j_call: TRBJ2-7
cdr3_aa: CSAVVGGSSYEQYF

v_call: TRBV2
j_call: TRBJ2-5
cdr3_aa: CASSDGGAETQYF

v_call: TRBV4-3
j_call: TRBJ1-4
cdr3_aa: CASSQEGLTTNEKLFF

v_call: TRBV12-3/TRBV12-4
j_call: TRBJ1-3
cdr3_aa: CASSRGPRGPRNTIYF

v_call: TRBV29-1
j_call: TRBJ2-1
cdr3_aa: CSATTGAYNEQFF

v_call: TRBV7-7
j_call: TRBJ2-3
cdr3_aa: CASSPGGSAGTQYF

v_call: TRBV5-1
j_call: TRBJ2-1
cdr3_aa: CASNGQGINEQFF

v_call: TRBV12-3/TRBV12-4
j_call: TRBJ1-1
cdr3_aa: CASSRQSTEAFF

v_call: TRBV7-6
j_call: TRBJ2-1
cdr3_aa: CASSLGPLAGSYNEQFF

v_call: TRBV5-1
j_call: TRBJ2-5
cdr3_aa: CASSLAGEVQETQYF

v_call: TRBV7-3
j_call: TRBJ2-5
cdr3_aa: CASSLFRLSRTQYF

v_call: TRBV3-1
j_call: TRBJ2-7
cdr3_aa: CASSRRDSPYEQYF

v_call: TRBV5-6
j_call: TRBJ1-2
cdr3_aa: CASSLGVGYTF

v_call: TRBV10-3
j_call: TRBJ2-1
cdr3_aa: CAISASERNEQFF

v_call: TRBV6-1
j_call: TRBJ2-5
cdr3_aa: CASSRQPRQETQYF

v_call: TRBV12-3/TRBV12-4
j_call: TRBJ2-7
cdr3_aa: CASSTGKGASYEQYF

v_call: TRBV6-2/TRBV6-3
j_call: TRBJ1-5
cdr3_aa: CASSPGTGYQPQHF

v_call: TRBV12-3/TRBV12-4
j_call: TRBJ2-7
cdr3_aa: CASSLSKTGGMSYF

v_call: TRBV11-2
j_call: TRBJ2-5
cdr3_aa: CASSLDTFKGTEVQETQYF

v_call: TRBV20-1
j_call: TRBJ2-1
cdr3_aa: CSARVVTSDYNEQFF

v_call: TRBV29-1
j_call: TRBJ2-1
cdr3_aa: CSVRDSSYNEQFF